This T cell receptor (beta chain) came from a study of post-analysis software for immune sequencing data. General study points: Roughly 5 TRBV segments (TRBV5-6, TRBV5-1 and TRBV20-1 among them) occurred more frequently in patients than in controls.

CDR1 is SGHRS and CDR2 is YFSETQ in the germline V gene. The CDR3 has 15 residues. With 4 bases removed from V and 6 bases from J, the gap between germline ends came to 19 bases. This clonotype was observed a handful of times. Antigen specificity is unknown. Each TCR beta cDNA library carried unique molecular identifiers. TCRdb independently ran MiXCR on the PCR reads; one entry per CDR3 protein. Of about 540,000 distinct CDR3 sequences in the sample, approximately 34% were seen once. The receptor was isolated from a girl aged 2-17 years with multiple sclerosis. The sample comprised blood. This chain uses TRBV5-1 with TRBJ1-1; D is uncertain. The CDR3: CASSPNPDGGSEAFF. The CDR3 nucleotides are TGCGCCAGCAGCCCGAACCCCGACGGTGGGTCTGAAGCTTTCTTT.